This T cell receptor beta chain originates from a study of shared clonotypes between healthy human individuals. The input for sorted-subset replicate PCRs was approximately 190 ng DNA, some 28,000 T cell genomes. This table comes from immunoSEQ multiplex PCR, and its TCRdb copy is limited to in-frame clones, with some not included. The sample includes about 2 million clones, roughly 94% of them seen just once. Overall study results and limits: Several donors showed sharing of approximately 5% of naive CD4 clonotypes. Clonotype sharing among donors likely depends on sequencing depth.

The CDR3 loop spans 13 amino acids. V shed 6 bases and J shed 1 base, with 7 bases lying between them. CDR1 and CDR2 from the germline V gene are LNHDA and SQIVND (reference sequence). In regard to this clone: Its target is unknown.

This chain connects TRBV19 to TRBJ1-3, with a tentative D call TRBD1 (6 bases). The sample comprised naive CD4+ T cells sorted from blood. Indicated subset: CD45RA+ positively selected. This receptor was taken from a man aged 18 to 35 in good health. The CDR3: CASRGASGNTIYF. The CDR3, as DNA: TGTGCCAGTAGGGGGGCTTCTGGAAACACCATATATTTT.